The entry below gives a single T cell receptor (beta chain) sequence along with its context. Trimming left V 4 bases short and J 0 bases short, with 12 bases between. The CDR3 is made up of 15 amino acids. From germline, CDR1 is MNHEY and CDR2 SVGAGI. This table comes from immunoSEQ multiplex PCR, and its TCRdb copy is limited to in-frame clones, with some not included. The sample lists about 50,000 clones; roughly nine tenths were seen once. This sample was taken from a study of T cell changes during pregnancy in multiple sclerosis. This sequence joins TRBV6-5 and TRBJ1-2, with TRBD1 as a possible D gene (5 bases). Sequencing used CD4+ T cells from peripheral blood mononuclear cells, obtained after pregnancy. The receptor's source is a female donor with multiple sclerosis, enrolled in a pregnancy study. For the CDR3, the DNA is TGTGCCAGCAGTTGGGGGACGGGAGCTAACTATGGCTACACCTTC. Translating it yields CASSWGTGANYGYTF.